This T cell receptor beta chain was recorded in a study of blood T cell repertoires in COVID-19. The CDR3 numbers 9 amino acids, ends counted. From germline, CDR1 is DFQATT and CDR2 SNEGSKA (reference sequence). As regards this clone: In this CDR3 the conserved last residue, phenylalanine or tryptophan, is missing, so a read error is likely. Because the CDR3's place on the DNA is in doubt, the DNA is left out and the CDR3 is given as listed by TCRdb.

Sequencing was performed with immunoSEQ multiplex PCR; in TCRdb, only in-frame clones are kept and a portion is missing. This sample has approximately 430,000 clones; approximately 90% occur once, and the top ten carry 1.4%. The sample comprised peripheral blood. The chain joins TRBV20-1 to TRBJ1-2. This clonotype was sampled from a woman in her twenties or thirties with active or convalescent COVID-19. CDR3 residues: CSVNTGKEL.